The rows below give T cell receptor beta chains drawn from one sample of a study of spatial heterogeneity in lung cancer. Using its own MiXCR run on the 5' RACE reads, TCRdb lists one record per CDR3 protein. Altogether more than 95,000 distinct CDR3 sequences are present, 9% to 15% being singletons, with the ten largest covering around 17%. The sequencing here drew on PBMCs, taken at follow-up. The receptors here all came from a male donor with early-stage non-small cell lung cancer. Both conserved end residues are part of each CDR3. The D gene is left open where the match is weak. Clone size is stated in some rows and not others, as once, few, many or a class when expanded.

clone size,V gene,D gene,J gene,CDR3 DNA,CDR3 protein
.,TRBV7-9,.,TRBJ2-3,TGTGCCGGGGGCACAGATACGCAGTATTTT,CAGGTDTQYF
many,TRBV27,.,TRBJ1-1,TGTGCCAGCAGCTCCTTAGGCACTGAAGCTTTCTTT,CASSSLGTEAFF
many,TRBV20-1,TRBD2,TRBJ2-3,TGCAGTGCAAGACTAGCGGGGGTTAGCACAGATACGCAGTATTTT,CSARLAGVSTDTQYF
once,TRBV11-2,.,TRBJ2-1,TGTGCCAGTTCCGCCGGGGGCAATGAGCAGTTCTTC,CASSAGGNEQFF
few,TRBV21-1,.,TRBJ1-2,TGTGCCAGCAGCCCCAAGGACGGAGCTAACTATGGCTACACCTTC,CASSPKDGANYGYTF
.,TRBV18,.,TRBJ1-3,TGTGCCAGCTCACCCGTTGTAGGACCCGGAAACACCATATATTTT,CASSPVVGPGNTIYF
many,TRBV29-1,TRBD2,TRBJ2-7,TGCAGCGTCCGACGCGGCGGGAGCTCCTACGAGCAGTACTTC,CSVRRGGSSYEQYF
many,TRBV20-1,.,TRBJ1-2,TGCAGTGCTAGGAGGGGCGGTAACTATGGCTACACCTTC,CSARRGGNYGYTF
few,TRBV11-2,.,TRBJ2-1,TGTGCCAGCAGCTTGCTAGAATACAATGAGCAGTTCTTC,CASSLLEYNEQFF
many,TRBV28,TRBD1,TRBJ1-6,TGTGCCAGCAGTTTACCCCAGGGGGCAGCTGATAATTCACCCCTCCACTTT,CASSLPQGAADNSPLHF
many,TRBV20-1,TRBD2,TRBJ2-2,TGCAGTGCTACACGGACTAGCGGGGGCTTGACCGGGGAGCTGTTTTTT,CSATRTSGGLTGELFF
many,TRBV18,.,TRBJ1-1,TGTGCCAGCTCACCCCCAGTCTTCTTT,CASSPPVFF
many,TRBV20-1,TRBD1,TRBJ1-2,TGCAGTGCTACGATATCGGACAGGGGACATGGCTACACCTTC,CSATISDRGHGYTF
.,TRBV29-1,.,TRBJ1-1,TGCAGCGCAAAACAGGAACCCCCCCTTTTT,CSAKQEPPLF
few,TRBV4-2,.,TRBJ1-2,TGTGCCAGCAGCCAAGATCTGGGAGAGGGCTACACCTTC,CASSQDLGEGYTF
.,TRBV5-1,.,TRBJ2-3,TGCGCCAGCAGCTTGGTATCTTTGGGCACAGATACGCAGTATTTT,CASSLVSLGTDTQYF
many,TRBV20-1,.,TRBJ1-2,TGCAGTGCGCAGACAGGTGGCTATGGGGCCTATGGCTACACCTTC,CSAQTGGYGAYGYTF
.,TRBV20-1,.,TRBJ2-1,TGCAGCCCCGTGTGGGGGCGAACCTACAATGAGCAGTTCTTC,CSPVWGRTYNEQFF
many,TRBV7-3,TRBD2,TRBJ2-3,TGTGCCAGCAGCCCCCTAAGCGGGGGCAGCACAGATACGCAGTATTTT,CASSPLSGGSTDTQYF
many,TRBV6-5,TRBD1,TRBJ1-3,TGTGCCAGCAATCAGGGGGACACCATATATTTT,CASNQGDTIYF
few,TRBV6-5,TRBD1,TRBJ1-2,TGTGCCAGCAGTCAGTCCAGGGGGCGGACCTATGGCTACACCTTC,CASSQSRGRTYGYTF
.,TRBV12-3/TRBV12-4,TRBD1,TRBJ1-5,TGTGCCAGCAGCCGGGACAGCCACAATCAGCCCCAGCATTTT,CASSRDSHNQPQHF
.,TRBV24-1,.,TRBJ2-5,TGTGCCACCAGTGACCCCGGATCTGCACGAGAGGGAGAGACCCAGTACTTC,CATSDPGSAREGETQYF
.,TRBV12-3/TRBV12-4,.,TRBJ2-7,TGTGCCAGCAGTTTAGTCGGGTCGTCCGAGCAGTACTTC,CASSLVGSSEQYF
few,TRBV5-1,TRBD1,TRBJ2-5,TGCGCCAGCAGCTTTATAGGGACAGGGACTCAAGAGACCCAGTACTTC,CASSFIGTGTQETQYF
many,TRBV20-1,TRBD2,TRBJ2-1,TGCGGGGTAGCGGGGGGGCGCAATGAGCAGTTCTTC,CGVAGGRNEQFF
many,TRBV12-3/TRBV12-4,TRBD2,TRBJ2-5,TGTGCCAGCAGTTCCGGGACTAGCGGGGGCGGGTCAGAGACCCAGTACTTC,CASSSGTSGGGSETQYF
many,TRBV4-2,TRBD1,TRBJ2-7,TGTGCCAGCAGCCAAGTATGGACAGGGAAGAACGAGCAGTACTTC,CASSQVWTGKNEQYF
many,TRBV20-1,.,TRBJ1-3,TGCAGTGCTAGATTCACCGGGATCTCTGGAAACACCATATATTTT,CSARFTGISGNTIYF
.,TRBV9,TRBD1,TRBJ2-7,TGTGCCAGCAGCGTCAAGGGGGCGTCCTACGAGCAGTACTTC,CASSVKGASYEQYF
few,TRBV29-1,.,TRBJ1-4,TGCAGCGTTCTTGACGGAGGGAGGGAAAAACTGTTTTTT,CSVLDGGREKLFF
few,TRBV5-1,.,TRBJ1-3,TGCGCCAGCAGCTTGGATGGGTCCGGAAACACCATATATTTT,CASSLDGSGNTIYF
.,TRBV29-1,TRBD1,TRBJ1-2,TGCAGCGTGGGGGCAGGGACAGCTAACTATGGCTACACCTTC,CSVGAGTANYGYTF
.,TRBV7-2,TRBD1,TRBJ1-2,TGTGCCAGCAGCTTAGGGGGACAGGGGGATTATGGCTACACCTTC,CASSLGGQGDYGYTF
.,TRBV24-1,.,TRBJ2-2,TGTGCCACCAGTGATTTATTAGGCCCAACGAGGGAGCTGTTTTTT,CATSDLLGPTRELFF
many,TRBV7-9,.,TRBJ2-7,TGTGCCAGCAGCCCGGCTGGGGAGCAGTACTTC,CASSPAGEQYF
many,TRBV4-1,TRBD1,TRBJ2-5,TGCGCCAGCAGCCAGGGGACAGGGAGAGAAGAGACCCAGTACTTC,CASSQGTGREETQYF
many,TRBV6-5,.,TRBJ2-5,TGTGCCAGCAGTGGAGGAGGGAGAGAGACCCAGTACTTC,CASSGGGRETQYF
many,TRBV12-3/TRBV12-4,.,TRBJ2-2,TGTGCCAGCAGTTTAGGAGGGGACACCGGGGAGCTGTTTTTT,CASSLGGDTGELFF
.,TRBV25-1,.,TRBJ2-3,TGTGCCAGCAGCCTGGGAGGGGGGTTGACTAGGGCAGTTTATACGCAGTATTTT,CASSLGGGLTRAVYTQYF
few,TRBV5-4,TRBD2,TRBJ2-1,TGTGCCGCGGGGGTTGGGCGGGGGAGCTACAATGAGCAGTTCTTC,CAAGVGRGSYNEQFF
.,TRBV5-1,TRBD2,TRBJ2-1,TGCGCCAGCAGCATGAGCGGGGAGGCCTACAATGAGCAGTTCTTC,CASSMSGEAYNEQFF
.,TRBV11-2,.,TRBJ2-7,TGTGCCAGCAGTATGAATTACGAGCAGTACTTC,CASSMNYEQYF
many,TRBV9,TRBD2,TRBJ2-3,TGTGCCAGCAGCGCCAGACTAGCGGGGGGTCCATCCGCAGATACGCAGTATTTT,CASSARLAGGPSADTQYF
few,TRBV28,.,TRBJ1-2,TGTGCCAGCAGCCGCGACCCAGGGGTGGGGAATGGCTACACCTTC,CASSRDPGVGNGYTF
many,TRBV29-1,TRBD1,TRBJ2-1,TGCAGCGCCCGCGGGACAGGGGGCTACAATGAGCAGTTCTTC,CSARGTGGYNEQFF
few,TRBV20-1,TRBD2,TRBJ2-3,TGCAGTGCCGGCGCGACTAGCTCAGATACGCAGTATTTT,CSAGATSSDTQYF
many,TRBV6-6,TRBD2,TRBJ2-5,TGTGCCAGCAGAACTAGCGCCCAAGAGACCCAGTACTTC,CASRTSAQETQYF
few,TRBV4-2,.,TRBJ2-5,TGTGCCAGCAGCCAAGGCCAGGAAGAGACCCAGTACTTC,CASSQGQEETQYF
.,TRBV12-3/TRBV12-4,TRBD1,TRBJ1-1,TGTGCCAGCAGCATGACAGGGGGTCTCACTGAAGCTTTCTTT,CASSMTGGLTEAFF
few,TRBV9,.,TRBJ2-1,TGTGCCAGCAGCGTAGAAAGGGTGTTTTACAATGAGCAGTTCTTC,CASSVERVFYNEQFF
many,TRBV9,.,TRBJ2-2,TGTGCCAGCAGCGTGACATCGAACACCGGGGAGCTGTTTTTT,CASSVTSNTGELFF
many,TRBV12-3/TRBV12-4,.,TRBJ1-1,TGTGCCAGCAGCTCCATCGTGGGGGGTAGAAACACTGAAGCTTTCTTT,CASSSIVGGRNTEAFF
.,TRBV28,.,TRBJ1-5,TGTGCCAGCGGGGGCAATCAGCCCCAGCATTTT,CASGGNQPQHF
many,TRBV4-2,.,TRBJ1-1,TGTGCCAGCAGCCAAGTCGGGAGGGCTTTCTTT,CASSQVGRAFF
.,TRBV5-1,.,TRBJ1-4,TGCGCCAGCAGCTTGGCAGGGGTAGGCGAAAAACTGTTTTTT,CASSLAGVGEKLFF
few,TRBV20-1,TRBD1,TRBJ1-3,TGCAGTGCTCCCGGGACAGACAGAAACACCATATATTTT,CSAPGTDRNTIYF
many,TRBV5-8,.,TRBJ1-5,TGTGCCAGCTGCCGGGGAGATCAGCCCCAGCATTTT,CASCRGDQPQHF